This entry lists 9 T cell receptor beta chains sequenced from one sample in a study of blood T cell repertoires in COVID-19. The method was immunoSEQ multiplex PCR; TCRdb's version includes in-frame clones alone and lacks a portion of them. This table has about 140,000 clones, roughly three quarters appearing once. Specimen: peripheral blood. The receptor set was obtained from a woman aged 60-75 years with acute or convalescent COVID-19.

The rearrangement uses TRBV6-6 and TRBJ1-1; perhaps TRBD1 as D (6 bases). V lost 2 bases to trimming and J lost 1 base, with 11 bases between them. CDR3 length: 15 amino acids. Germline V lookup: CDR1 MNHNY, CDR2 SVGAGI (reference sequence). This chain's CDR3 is CASSYADRRNTEAFF. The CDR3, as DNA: TGTGCCAGCAGTTACGCCGACAGGCGGAACACTGAAGCTTTCTTT.

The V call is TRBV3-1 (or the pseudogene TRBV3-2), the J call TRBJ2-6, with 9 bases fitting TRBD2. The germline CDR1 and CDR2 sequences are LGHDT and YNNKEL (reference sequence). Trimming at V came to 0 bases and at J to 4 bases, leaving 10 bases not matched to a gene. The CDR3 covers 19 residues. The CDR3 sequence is CASSQDLGTSLTGANVLTF. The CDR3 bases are TGTGCCAGCAGCCAAGATCTAGGGACTAGCCTGACAGGGGCCAACGTCCTGACTTTC.

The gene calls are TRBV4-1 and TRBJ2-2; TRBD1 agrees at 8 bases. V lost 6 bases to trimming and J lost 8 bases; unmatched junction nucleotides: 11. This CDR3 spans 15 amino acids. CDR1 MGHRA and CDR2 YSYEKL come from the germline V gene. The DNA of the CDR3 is TGCGCCAGCAGACAGGGGGTTAGTTTAATGGGGGAGCTGTTTTTT. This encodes CASRQGVSLMGELFF.

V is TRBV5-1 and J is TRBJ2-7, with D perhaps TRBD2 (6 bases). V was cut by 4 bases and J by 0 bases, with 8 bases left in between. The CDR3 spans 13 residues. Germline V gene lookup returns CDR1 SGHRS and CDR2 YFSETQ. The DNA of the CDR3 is TGCGCCAGCAGCCCGACTAGCTCCTACGAGCAGTACTTC. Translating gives CASSPTSSYEQYF.

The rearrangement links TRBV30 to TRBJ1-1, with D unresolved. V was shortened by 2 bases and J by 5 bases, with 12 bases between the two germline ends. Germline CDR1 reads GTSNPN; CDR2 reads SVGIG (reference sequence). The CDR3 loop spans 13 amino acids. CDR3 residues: CAWSIGVRTEAFF. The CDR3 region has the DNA TGTGCCTGGAGTATCGGGGTTAGGACTGAAGCTTTCTTT.

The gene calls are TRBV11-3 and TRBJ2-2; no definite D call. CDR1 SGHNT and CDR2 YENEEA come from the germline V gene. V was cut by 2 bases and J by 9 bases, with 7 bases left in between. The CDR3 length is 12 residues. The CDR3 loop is CASSLTARELFF. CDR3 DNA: TGTGCCAGCAGCTTAACTGCCAGGGAGCTGTTTTTT.

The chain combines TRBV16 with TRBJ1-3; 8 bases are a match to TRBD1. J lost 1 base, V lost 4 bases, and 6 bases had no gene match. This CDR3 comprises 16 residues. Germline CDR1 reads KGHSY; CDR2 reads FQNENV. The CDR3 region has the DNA TGTGCCAGCAGCCCAACAGGGGGTCGATCTGGAAACACCATATATTTT. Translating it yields CASSPTGGRSGNTIYF.

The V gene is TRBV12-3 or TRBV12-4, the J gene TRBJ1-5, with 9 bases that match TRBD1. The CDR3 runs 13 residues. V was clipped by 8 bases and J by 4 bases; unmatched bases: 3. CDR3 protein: CASGTGRNQPQHF. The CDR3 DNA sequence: TGTGCCAGCGGGACAGGGAGGAATCAGCCCCAGCATTTT.

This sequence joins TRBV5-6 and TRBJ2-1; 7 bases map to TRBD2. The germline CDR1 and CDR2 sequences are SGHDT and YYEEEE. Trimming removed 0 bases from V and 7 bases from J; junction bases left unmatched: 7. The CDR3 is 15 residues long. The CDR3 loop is CASSLAGGGRNEQFF. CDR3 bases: TGTGCCAGCAGCTTGGCGGGGGGAGGGAGGAATGAGCAGTTCTTC.